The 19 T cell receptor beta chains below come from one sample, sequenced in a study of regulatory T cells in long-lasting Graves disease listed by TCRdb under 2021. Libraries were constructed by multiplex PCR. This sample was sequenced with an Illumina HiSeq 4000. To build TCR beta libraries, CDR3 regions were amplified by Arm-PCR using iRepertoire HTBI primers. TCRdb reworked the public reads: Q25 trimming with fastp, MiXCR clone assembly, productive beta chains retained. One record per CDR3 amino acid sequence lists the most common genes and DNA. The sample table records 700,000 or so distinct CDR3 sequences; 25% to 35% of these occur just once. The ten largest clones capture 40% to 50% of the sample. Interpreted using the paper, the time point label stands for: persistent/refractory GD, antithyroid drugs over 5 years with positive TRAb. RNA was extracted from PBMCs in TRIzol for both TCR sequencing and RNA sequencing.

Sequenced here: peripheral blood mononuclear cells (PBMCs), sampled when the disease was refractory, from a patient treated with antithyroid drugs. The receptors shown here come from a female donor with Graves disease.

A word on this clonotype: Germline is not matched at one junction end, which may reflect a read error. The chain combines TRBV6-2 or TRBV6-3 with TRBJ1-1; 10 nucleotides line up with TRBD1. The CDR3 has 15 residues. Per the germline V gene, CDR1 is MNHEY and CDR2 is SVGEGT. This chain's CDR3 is CASSSRQGANNEAFF. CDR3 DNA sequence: TGTGCCAGCAGCTCCCGACAGGGGGCGAACAATGAAGCTTTCTTT.

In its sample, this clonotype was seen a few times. This chain's CDR3 is CASSAYTGQPQHF. The CDR3 DNA sequence: TGTGCCAGCAGCGCCTACACCGGACAGCCCCAGCATTTT. This chain connects TRBV7-2 to TRBJ1-5; the D is unclear. V was shortened by 5 bases and J by 7 bases, with 12 bases between the two germline ends. CDR1 is SGHTA and CDR2 is FQGNSA in the germline V gene. The CDR3 length is 13 residues.

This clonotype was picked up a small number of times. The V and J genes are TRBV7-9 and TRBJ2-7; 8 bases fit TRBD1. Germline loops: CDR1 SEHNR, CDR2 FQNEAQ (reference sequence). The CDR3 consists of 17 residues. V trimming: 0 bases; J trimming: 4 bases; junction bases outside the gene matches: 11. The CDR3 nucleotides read TGTGCCAGCAGCTTAGCCCCGGGACAGGAGCGCGATTACGAGCAGTACTTC. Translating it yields CASSLAPGQERDYEQYF.

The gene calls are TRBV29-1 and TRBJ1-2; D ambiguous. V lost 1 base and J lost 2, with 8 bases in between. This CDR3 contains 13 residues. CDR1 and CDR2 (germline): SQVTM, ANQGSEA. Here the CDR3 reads CSVEVDENYGYTF. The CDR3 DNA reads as TGCAGCGTTGAAGTCGACGAAAACTATGGCTACACCTTC.

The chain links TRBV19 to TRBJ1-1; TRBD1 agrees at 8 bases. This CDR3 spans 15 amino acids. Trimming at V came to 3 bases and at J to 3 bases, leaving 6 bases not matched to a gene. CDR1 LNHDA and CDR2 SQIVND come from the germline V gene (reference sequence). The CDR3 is CASSIDRGGYTEAFF. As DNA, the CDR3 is TGTGCCAGTAGTATCGACAGGGGTGGGTACACTGAAGCTTTCTTT. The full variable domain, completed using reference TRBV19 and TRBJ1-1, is DGGITQSPKYLFRKEGQNVTLSCEQNLNHDAMYWYRQDPGQGLRLIYYSQIVNDFQKGDIAEGYSVSREKKESFPLTVTSAQKNPTAFYLCASSIDRGGYTEAFFGQGTRLTVV.

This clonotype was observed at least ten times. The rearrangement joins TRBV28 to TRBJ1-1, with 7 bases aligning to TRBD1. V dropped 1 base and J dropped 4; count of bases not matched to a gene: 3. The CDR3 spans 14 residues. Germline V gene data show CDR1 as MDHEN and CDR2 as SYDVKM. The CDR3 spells CASSLSAGGTEAFF. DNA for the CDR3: TGTGCCAGCAGTTTATCGGCAGGGGGCACTGAAGCTTTCTTT.

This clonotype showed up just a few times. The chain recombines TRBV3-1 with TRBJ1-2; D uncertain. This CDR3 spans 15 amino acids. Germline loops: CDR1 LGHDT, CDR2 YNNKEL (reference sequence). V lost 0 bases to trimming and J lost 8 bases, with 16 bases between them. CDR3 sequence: CASSQDLETSWGYTF. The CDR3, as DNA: TGTGCCAGCAGCCAAGATCTTGAGACCTCTTGGGGCTACACCTTC.

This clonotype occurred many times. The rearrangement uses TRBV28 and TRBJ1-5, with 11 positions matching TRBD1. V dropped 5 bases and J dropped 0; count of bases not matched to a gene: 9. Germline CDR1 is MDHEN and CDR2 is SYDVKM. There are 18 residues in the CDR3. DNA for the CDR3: TGTGCCAGCAGTCCGAGGGACAGGGGGGCTTATAGCAATCAGCCCCAGCATTTT. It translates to CASSPRDRGAYSNQPQHF. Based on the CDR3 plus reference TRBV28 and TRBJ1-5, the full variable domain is DVKVTQSSRYLVKRTGEKVFLECVQDMDHENMFWYRQDPGLGLRLIYFSYDVKMKEKGDIPEGYSVSREKKERFSLILESASTNQTSMYLCASSPRDRGAYSNQPQHFGDGTRLSIL.

CDR3 loop: CASSERRGQTQYF. The CDR3, as DNA: TGTGCCAGCAGTGAACGCAGGGGACAGACCCAGTACTTC. V is TRBV6-1 and J is TRBJ2-5; a weak D match, TRBD1 (6 bases). CDR3 length: 13 residues. Trimming took 2 bases from V and 6 from J, leaving 10 bases between them. CDR1 and CDR2 from the germline V gene are MNHNS and SASEGT.

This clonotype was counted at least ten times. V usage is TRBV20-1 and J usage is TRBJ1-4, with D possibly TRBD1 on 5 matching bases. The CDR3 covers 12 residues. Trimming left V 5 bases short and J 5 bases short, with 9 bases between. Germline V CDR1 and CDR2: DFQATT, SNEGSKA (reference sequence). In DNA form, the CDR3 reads TGCAGTGCTCCACACAGGAATGAAAAACTGTTTTTT. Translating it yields CSAPHRNEKLFF.

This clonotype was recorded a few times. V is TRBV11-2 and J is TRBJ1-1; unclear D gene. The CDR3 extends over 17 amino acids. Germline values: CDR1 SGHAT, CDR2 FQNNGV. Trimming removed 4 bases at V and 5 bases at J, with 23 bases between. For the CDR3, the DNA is TGTGCCAGCAGCTCACGTCGGTTGGGCGTGGGGAGGACTGAAGCTTTCTTT. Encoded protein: CASSSRRLGVGRTEAFF.

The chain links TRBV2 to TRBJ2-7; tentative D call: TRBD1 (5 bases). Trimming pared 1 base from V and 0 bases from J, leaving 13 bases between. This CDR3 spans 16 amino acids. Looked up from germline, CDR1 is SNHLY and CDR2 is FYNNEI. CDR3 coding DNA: TGTGCCAGCAGTGAAGGGGGCATCCGGGCCTCCTACGAGCAGTACTTC. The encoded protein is CASSEGGIRASYEQYF.

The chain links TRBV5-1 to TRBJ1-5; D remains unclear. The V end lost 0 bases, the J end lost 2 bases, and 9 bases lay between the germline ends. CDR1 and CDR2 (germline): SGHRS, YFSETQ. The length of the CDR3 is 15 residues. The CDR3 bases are TGCGCCAGCAGCTTGGATGGGGATGGCAATCAGCCCCAGCATTTT. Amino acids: CASSLDGDGNQPQHF. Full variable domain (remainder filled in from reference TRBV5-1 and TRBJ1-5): KAGVTQTPRYLIKTRGQQVTLSCSPISGHRSVSWYQQTPGQGLQFLFEYFSETQRNKGNFPGRFSGRQFSNSRSEMNVSTLELGDSALYLCASSLDGDGNQPQHFGDGTRLSIL.

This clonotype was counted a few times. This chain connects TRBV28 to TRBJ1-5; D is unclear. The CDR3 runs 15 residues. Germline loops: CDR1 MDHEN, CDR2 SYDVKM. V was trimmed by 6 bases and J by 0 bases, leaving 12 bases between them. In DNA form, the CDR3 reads TGTGCCAGCAGGCCCACAGCGTATAGCAATCAGCCCCAGCATTTT. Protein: CASRPTAYSNQPQHF.

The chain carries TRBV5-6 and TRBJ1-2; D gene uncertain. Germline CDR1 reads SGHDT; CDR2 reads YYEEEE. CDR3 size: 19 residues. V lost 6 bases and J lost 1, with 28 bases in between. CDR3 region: CASILKTLPRDSHNYGYTF. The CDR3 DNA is TGTGCCAGCATCCTGAAAACTCTACCTAGGGATAGTCATAACTATGGCTACACCTTC.

As DNA, the CDR3 is TGTGCCAGCAGTTACGAATTAACTAGCGGAGGGAGCTCCTACGAGCAGTACTTC. It translates to CASSYELTSGGSSYEQYF. The chain links TRBV6-2 or TRBV6-3 to TRBJ2-7; the match to TRBD2 covers 8 bases. The length of the CDR3 is 18 residues. Germline CDR1 reads MNHEY; CDR2 reads SVGEGT. The V gene end was trimmed by 2 bases and the J gene end by 0 bases; junction bases not matched to a gene: 12.

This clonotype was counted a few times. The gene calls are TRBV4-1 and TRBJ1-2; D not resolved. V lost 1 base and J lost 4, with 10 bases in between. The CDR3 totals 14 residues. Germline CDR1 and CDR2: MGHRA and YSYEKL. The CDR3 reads CASSQVNGIYGYTF. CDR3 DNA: TGCGCCAGCAGCCAAGTAAACGGAATCTATGGCTACACCTTC.

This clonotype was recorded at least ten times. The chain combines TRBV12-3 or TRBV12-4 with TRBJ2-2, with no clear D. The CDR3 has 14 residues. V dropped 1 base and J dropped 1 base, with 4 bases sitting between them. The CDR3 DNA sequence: TGTGCCAGCAGTTTAGTCCGGAACACCGGGGAGCTGTTTTTT. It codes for CASSLVRNTGELFF.

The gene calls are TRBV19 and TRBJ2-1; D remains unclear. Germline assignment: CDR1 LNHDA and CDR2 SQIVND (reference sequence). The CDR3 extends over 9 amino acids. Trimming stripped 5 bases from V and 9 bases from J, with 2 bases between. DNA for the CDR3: TGTGCCAGTAGTCGTGAGCAGTTCTTC. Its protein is CASSREQFF.